This T cell receptor (beta chain) was retrieved from a study of shared clonotypes between healthy human individuals. Overall study: The plates for each donor numbered three CD4 naive, three CD4 memory, two CD8 naive and one CD8 memory.

The length of the CDR3 is 16 residues. V was pared by 4 bases and J by 3 bases, with 7 bases of the junction left unmatched. Germline V CDR1 and CDR2: SGHRS, YFSETQ. Donors comprised healthy HIV-negative adults lacking recent acute infections or vaccinations. Profiled with immunoSEQ multiplex PCR; TCRdb holds only in-frame clones, not every one. The sample shows 2.3 million or so clones, 80% to 95% of them seen only once. The V call is TRBV5-1, the J call TRBJ2-2; 9 nucleotides align to TRBD1. Sequencing was done on a sample of naive CD4+ T cells from PBMCs. Subset denoted: CD45RA+ positively selected. The TCR originated in a man aged 18 to 35 in good health. Some clones in this sample may be carry-over from other donors' samples. CDR3 sequence: CASSEPGQGDTGELFF. DNA for the CDR3: TGCGCCAGCAGCGAACCGGGACAGGGAGACACCGGGGAGCTGTTTTTT.